This T cell receptor beta chain was identified during a study of Ad26.COV2.S vaccination and SARS-CoV-2 variants. As for treatment: 15 to 20 received Ad26.COV2.S at low or high dose, single or two shots; 5 received placebo; per-sample allocation not given. Specimens were obtained on day 63 following the first vaccine or placebo injection. Germline V gives CDR1 SGHRS, CDR2 YFSETQ. Trimming took off 4 bases at V and 2 bases at J, with 10 bases between the two ends. The CDR3 sequence is 14 residues long. Clones were sequenced by immunoSEQ multiplex PCR, and TCRdb holds only the in-frame ones, with some missing. Here the sample spans 380,000 or so clones, 75% to 90% being singletons.

Sequenced material: peripheral blood, taken in a trial of Ad26.COV2.S vaccine versus placebo. The receptor was derived from a person aged 18 to 65 who received the Ad26.COV2.S COVID-19 vaccine or a placebo. The chain is built from TRBV5-1 and TRBJ1-3; D uncertain. CDR3 sequence: CASSPRSPGNTIYF. The CDR3 DNA reads as TGCGCCAGCAGCCCCCGGTCCCCTGGAAACACCATATATTTT.